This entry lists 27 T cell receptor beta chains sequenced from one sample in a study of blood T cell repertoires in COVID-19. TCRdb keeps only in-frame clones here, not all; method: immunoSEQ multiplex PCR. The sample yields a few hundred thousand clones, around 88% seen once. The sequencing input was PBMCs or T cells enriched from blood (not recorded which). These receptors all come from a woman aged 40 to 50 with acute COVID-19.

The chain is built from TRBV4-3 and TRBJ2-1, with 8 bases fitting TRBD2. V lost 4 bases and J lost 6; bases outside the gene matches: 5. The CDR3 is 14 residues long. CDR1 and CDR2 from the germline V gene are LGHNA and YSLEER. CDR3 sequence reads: CASSLRGGSNEQFF. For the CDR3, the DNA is TGCGCCAGCAGCCTACGGGGGGGGTCCAATGAGCAGTTCTTC.

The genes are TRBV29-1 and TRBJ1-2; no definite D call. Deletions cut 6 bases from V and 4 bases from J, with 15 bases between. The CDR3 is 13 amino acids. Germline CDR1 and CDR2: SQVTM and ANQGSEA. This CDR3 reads CSVAAGVPYGYTF. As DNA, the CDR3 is TGCAGCGTAGCTGCCGGGGTGCCCTATGGCTACACCTTC.

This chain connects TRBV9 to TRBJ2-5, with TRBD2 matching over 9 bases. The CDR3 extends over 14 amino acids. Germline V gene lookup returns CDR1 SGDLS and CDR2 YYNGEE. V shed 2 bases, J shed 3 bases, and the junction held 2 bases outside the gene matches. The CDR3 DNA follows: TGTGCCAGCAGCGTTAGCGGGAGTGAAGAGACCCAGTACTTC. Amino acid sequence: CASSVSGSEETQYF.

The CDR3 DNA follows: TGTGCCAGTAGTACCCCGACTAGCGGGCTTAGGGGGGAGCAGTTCTTC. Translation: CASSTPTSGLRGEQFF. This rearrangement joins TRBV19 to TRBJ2-1; 10 nucleotides align to TRBD2. Germline assignment: CDR1 LNHDA and CDR2 SQIVND (reference sequence). The CDR3 is 16 amino acids. V dropped 4 bases and J dropped 10; count of bases not matched to a gene: 13. The full variable domain, in which reference TRBV19 and TRBJ2-1 provide the parts outside the CDR3, is DGGITQSPKYLFRKEGQNVTLSCEQNLNHDAMYWYRQDPGQGLRLIYYSQIVNDFQKGDIAEGYSVSREKKESFPLTVTSAQKNPTAFYLCASSTPTSGLRGEQFFGPGTRLTVL.

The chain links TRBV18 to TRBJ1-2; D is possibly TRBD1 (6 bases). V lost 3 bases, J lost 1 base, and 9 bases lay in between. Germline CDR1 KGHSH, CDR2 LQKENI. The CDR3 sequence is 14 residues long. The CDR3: CASSPNRDNYGYTF. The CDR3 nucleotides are TGTGCCAGCTCACCTAACAGGGATAACTATGGCTACACCTTC.

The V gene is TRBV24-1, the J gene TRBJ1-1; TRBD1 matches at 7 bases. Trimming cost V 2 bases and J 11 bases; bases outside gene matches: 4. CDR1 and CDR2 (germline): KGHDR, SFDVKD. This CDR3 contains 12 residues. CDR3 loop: CATSDYRGVAFF. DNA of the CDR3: TGTGCCACCAGTGATTACAGGGGAGTGGCTTTCTTT.

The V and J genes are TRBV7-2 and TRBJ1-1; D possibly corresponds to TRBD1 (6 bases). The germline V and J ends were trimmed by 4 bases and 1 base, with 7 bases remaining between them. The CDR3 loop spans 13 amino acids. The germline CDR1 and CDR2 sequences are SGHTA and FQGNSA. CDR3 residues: CASSSTGNTEAFF. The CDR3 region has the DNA TGTGCCAGCAGCTCGACAGGGAACACTGAAGCTTTCTTT.

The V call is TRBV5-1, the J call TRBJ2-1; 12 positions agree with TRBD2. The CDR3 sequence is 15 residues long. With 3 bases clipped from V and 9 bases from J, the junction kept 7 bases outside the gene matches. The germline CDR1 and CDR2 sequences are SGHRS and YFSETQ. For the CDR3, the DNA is TGCGCCAGCAGCTCCGGACTAGCGGGAATCACTGAGCAGTTCTTC. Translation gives CASSSGLAGITEQFF.

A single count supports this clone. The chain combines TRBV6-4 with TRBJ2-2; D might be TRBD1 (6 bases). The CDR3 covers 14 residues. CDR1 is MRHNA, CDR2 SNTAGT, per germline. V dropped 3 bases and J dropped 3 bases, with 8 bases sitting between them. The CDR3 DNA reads TGTGCCAGCAGTGAAGGGACATACACCGGGGAGCTGTTTTTT. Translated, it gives CASSEGTYTGELFF.

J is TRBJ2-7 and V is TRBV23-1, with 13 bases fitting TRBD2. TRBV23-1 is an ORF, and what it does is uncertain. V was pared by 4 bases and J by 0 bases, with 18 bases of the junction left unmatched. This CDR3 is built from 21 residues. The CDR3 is CASSPGPSGLAGEKGSYEQYV. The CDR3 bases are TGCGCCAGCAGTCCCGGACCCAGCGGACTAGCGGGAGAAAAAGGCTCCTACGAGCAGTACGTC.

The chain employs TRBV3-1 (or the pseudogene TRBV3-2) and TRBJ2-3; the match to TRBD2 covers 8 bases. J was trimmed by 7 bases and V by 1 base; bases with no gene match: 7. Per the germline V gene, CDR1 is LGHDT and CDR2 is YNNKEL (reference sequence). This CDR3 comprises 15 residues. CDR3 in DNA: TGTGCCAGCAGCCAAGCGGGAGGGCCTTCTAATACGCAGTATTTT. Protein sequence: CASSQAGGPSNTQYF.

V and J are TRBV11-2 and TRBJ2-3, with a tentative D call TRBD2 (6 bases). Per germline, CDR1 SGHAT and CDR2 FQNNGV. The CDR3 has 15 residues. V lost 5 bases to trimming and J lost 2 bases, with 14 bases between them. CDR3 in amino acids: CASSRAGTVTDTQYF. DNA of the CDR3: TGTGCCAGCAGCCGGGCTGGGACTGTCACAGATACGCAGTATTTT.

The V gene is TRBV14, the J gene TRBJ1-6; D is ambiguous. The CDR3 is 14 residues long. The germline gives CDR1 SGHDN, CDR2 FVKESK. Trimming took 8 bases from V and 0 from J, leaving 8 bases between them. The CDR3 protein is CASRTSSYNSPLHF. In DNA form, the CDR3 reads TGTGCCAGCCGAACTAGCTCCTATAATTCACCCCTCCACTTT.

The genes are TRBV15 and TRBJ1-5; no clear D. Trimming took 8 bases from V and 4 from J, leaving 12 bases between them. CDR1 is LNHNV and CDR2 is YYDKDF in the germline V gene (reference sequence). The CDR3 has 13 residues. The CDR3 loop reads CATAISGNQPQHF. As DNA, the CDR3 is TGTGCCACCGCCATCTCGGGGAATCAGCCCCAGCATTTT.

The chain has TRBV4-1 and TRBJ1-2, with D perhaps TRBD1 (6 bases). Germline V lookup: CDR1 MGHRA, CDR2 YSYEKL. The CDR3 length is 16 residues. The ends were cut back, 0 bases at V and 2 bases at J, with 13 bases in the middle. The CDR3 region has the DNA TGCGCCAGCAGCCAAGAGGGGGCGGGGGTCAACTATGGCTACACCTTC. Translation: CASSQEGAGVNYGYTF.

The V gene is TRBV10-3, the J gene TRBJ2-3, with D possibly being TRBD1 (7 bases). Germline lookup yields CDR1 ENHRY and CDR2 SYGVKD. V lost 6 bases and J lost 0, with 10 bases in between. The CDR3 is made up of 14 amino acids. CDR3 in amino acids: CAIRRDRSTDTQYF. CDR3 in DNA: TGTGCCATCAGGCGGGACAGAAGCACAGATACGCAGTATTTT.

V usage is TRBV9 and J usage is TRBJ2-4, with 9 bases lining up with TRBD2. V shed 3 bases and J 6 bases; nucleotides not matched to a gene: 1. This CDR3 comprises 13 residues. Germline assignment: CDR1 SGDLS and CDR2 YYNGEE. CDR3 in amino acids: CASSASGVNIQYF. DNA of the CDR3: TGTGCCAGCAGCGCTAGCGGGGTAAACATTCAGTACTTC.

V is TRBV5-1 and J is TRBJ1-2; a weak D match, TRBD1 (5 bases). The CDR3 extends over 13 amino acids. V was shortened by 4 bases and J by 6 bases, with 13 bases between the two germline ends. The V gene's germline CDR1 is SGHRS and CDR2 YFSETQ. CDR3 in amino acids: CASSPDGGNGYTF. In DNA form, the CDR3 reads TGCGCCAGCAGCCCAGACGGGGGGAATGGCTACACCTTC.

CDR3 DNA: TGTGCCAGCAGCCCCCGACAGGGCCTCTATGGCTACACCTTC. Protein product: CASSPRQGLYGYTF. The V gene is TRBV3-1 (or the pseudogene TRBV3-2), the J gene TRBJ1-2, with 7 positions matching TRBD1. Germline V gene lookup returns CDR1 LGHDT and CDR2 YNNKEL (reference sequence). Trimming cost V 4 bases and J 4 bases; bases outside gene matches: 6. The CDR3 spans 14 residues.

The CDR3 loop is CASSLAGGQETQYF. The CDR3 bases are TGTGCCAGCAGCTTAGCGGGGGGCCAAGAGACCCAGTACTTC. The rearrangement joins TRBV11-2 to TRBJ2-5; 7 bases map to TRBD2. Trimming removed 1 base from V and 1 base from J; junction bases left unmatched: 0. This CDR3 region has 14 residues. Germline V gene sequence: CDR1 SGHAT, CDR2 FQNNGV. The variable domain in full, completed from reference TRBV11-2 and TRBJ2-5, reads EAGVAQSPRYKIIEKRQSVAFWCNPISGHATLYWYQQILGQGPKLLIQFQNNGVVDDSQLPKDRFSAERLKGVDSTLKIQPAKLEDSAVYLCASSLAGGQETQYFGPGTRLLVL.

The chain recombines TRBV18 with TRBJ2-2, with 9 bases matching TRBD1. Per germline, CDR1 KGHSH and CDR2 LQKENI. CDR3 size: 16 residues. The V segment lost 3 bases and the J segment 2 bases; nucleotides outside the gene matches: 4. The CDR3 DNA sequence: TGTGCCAGCTCACCTGGACAGGGGAAAAACACCGGGGAGCTGTTTTTT. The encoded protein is CASSPGQGKNTGELFF.

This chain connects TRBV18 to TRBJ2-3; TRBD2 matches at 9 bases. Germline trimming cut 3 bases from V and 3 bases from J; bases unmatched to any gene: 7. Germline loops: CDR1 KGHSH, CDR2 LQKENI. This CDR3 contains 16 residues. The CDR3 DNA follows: TGTGCCAGCTCACCCATAGCGGGAGCCGGTACAGATACGCAGTATTTT. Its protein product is CASSPIAGAGTDTQYF.

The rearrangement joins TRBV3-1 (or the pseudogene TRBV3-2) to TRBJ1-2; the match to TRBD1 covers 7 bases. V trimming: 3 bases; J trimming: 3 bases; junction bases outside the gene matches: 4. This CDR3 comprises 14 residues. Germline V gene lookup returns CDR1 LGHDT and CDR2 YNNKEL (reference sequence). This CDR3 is CASSQTGQDYGYTF. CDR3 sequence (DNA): TGTGCCAGCAGCCAGACAGGACAGGACTATGGCTACACCTTC.

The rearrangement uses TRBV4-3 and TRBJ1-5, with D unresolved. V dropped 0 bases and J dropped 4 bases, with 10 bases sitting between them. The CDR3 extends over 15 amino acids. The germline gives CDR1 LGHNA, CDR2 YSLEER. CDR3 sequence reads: CASSQEWRGNQPQHF. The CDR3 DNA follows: TGCGCCAGCAGCCAAGAATGGAGAGGGAATCAGCCCCAGCATTTT.

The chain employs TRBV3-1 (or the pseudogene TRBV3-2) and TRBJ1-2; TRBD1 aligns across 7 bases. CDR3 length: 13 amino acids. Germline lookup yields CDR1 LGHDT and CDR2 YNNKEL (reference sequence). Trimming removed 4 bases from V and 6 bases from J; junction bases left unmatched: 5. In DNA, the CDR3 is TGTGCCAGCAGCCGCTCCCAGGGGGATGGCTACACCTTC. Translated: CASSRSQGDGYTF.

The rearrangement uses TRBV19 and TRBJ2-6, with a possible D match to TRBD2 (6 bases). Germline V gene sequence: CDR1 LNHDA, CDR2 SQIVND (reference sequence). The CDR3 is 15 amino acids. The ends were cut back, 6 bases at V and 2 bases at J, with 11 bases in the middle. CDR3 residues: CASSGRHAGANVLTF. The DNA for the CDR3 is TGTGCCAGTAGCGGGAGACACGCTGGGGCCAACGTCCTGACTTTC.

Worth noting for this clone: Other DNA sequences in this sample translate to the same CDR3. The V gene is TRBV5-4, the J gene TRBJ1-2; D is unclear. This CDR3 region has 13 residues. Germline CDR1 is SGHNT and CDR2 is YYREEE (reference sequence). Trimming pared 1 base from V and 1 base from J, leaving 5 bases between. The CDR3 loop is CASSLNSNYGYTF. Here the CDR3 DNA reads TGTGCCAGCAGCTTGAATAGTAACTATGGCTACACCTTC.